This T cell receptor (beta chain) was sequenced during a study of blood T cell repertoires in COVID-19 (dated by TCRdb to 2018 to 2021). With regard to the full study: Collaborator samples came from the United States, Italy and Spain and covered acute and convalescent phases of COVID-19. The material from the prospective study consisted of cDNA or gDNA derived from T cells, B-cell-depleted T cells, or PBMCs. Subjects who had been exposed to COVID-19, were actively infected with it, or had recovered from it provided the deeply sampled blood TCRbeta repertoires that made up the dataset. A freely available public database, intended as a resource for researchers studying the immune response to SARS-CoV-2, is where the repertoires were released. Samples came from the ongoing ImmuneRACE study (first 160 participants) plus 1,254 subjects from 6 global collaborators. A de-identified subject ID, COVID-19 status, age in years and sex were almost always included in the sample metadata. Where available, HLA class I and class II types were obtained from metadata supplied by the sample provider rather than from assay-based typing. Broader findings and caveats from the paper: Clinical and demographic metadata were provided uncurated, with the amount varying by source and participant.

Note on this clone: Its antigen has not been determined. Base-call qualities are not available, and no considerably larger clone is one nucleotide away.

TCRbeta CDR3 regions were amplified from genomic DNA by means of the immunoSEQ Assay, a bias-controlled multiplex PCR. On the study's bioinformatics: Nucleated cell counts per sample were estimated from amplification of reference gene primers within the assay. To quantify the absolute abundance of each unique TCRbeta CDR3 rearrangement, sequence reads were collapsed and filtered. Productive Simpson clonality was computed per sample as the square root of Simpson's diversity index over productive rearrangements. The table was pulled from immuneACCESS by TCRdb, which kept in-frame rearrangements only. Such tables lose some clones; where checked, under half of the loss comes from unresolved V genes, and the rest has no known cause. V, J and clone size are taken as reported in that table, and D and trimming were inferred from the DNA itself. The sample contains 170,000 or so clones, about 86% of them found a single time. The ten largest clones add up to roughly 0.9% of the sample.

A second Seattle source provided samples from volunteer blood donors who had recovered from COVID-19. The collaborating institutions used their own protocols to collect whole blood in K2EDTA tubes. For TCRbeta analysis, collaborator samples were shipped as frozen whole blood, as isolated PBMCs, or as DNA extracted from either sample type. The CDR3, from cysteine to phenylalanine, totals 13 residues. Of all the DNA, just the CDR3 is kept, 39 bases in frame from base 1. The germline V gene sets CDR1 to SGHDT and CDR2 to YYEEEE. Trimming at the junction amounts to 4 bases on V and 6 bases on J, and the germline ends lie 11 bases apart.

Sequences were obtained from peripheral blood. This sequence originates from a woman younger than 35 who had recovered from COVID-19. The chain employs TRBV5-6 and TRBJ1-5; the D segment could be TRBD1, given 5 matching bases. The CDR3 reads as follows: CASSPPQGQPQHF. DNA sequence: TGTGCCAGCAGCCCACCCCAGGGTCAGCCCCAGCATTTT.